This TCR beta chain was recovered during a study of T-cell reconstitution after alpha-beta-depleted transplantation in children. Unique molecular identifiers were incorporated into the prepared TCRbeta library. TCRdb re-analysed the PCR reads in MiXCR, keeping a single row per CDR3 protein. The data show more than 250,000 distinct CDR3 sequences, 9.9% seen once. This clonotype turned up a few times. The CDR3 runs 15 residues. CDR1 is SGHRS and CDR2 is YFSETQ in the germline V gene. The V and J ends lost 2 bases and 3 bases respectively, with 11 bases between them. The specimen was PBMCs from the stem cell graft donor, collected from the stem cell graft. The receptor comes from a human donor who donated a stem cell graft to a child with SCID. The rearrangement joins TRBV5-1 to TRBJ2-2; D remains unclear. The CDR3 loop is CASSFPRADTGELFF. The CDR3 nucleotides are TGCGCCAGCAGCTTTCCAAGGGCCGACACCGGGGAGCTGTTTTTT.